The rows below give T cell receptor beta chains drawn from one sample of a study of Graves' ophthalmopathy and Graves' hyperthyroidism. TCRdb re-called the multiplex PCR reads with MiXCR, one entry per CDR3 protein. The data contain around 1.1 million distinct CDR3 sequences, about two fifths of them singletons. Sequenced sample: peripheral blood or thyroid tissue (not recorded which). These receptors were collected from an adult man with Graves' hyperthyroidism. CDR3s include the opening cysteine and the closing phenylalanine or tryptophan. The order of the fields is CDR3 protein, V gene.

CDR3: CASSQFMSETQYF
V: TRBV16

CDR3: CASSNGYSTDTQYF
V: TRBV6-2/TRBV6-3

CDR3: CASSRLIHQDLQETQYF
V: TRBV7-9

CDR3: CASSDRLGGYGYTF
V: TRBV7-2

CDR3: CSARRPSWGGFRNQPQHF
V: TRBV20-1

CDR3: CASSLVERVGSPLHF
V: TRBV11-1

CDR3: CASSQWRRQAQETQYF
V: TRBV3-1

CDR3: CATSREHWNVLTF
V: TRBV15

CDR3: CASSLVAGPTGELFF
V: TRBV7-9

CDR3: CSVDIQGGETQYF
V: TRBV29-1

CDR3: CASSFNVGYNSPLHF
V: TRBV12-3/TRBV12-4

CDR3: CASSVPGQPLYEQYF
V: TRBV19

CDR3: CASSWTGGGETQYF
V: TRBV12-3/TRBV12-4

CDR3: CASSEYGAGPQETQYF
V: TRBV25-1

CDR3: CASRGLDRGHTGELFF
V: TRBV19

CDR3: CASSNGGVAGNTGELFF
V: TRBV6-5

CDR3: CASSFSPGLAFETQYF
V: TRBV7-8